Shown below are 19 T cell receptor beta chains from a single sample sequenced in a study of T cell repertoires in cytomegalovirus infection. Antigens for these TCRs are unknown. TCRdb reprocessed the reads via MiXCR and lists one record per CDR3 protein. Seen here are 700,000 to 950,000 distinct CDR3 sequences, approximately 32% observed once, and the top ten hold about an eighth. The input for sequencing was cultured CD8+ T cells from PBMCs, taken from culture after CMV antigen stimulation. All receptors come from a human donor in good health (CMV status not recorded). Some clones in this sample may be carry-over from other donors' samples.

This clonotype was seen many times. The chain has TRBV7-2 and TRBJ1-1; D may be TRBD1 (5 bases). From germline, CDR1 is SGHTA and CDR2 FQGNSA. V was trimmed by 0 bases and J by 12 bases, leaving 14 bases between them. This CDR3 comprises 13 residues. The DNA for the CDR3 is TGTGCCAGCAGCTTAGCTTCTGGGACGGAGACTTTCTTT. Protein sequence: CASSLASGTETFF. The full variable domain, completed using reference TRBV7-2 and TRBJ1-1, is GAGVSQSPSNKVTEKGKDVELRCDPISGHTALYWYRQSLGQGLEFLIYFQGNSAPDKSGLPSDRFSAERTGGSVSTLTIQRTQQEDSAVYLCASSLASGTETFFGQGTRLTVV.

Comment on this clonotype: One base away lies a much larger clone, so this may be a sequencing read error. J is TRBJ2-6 and V is TRBV7-6, with 8 bases matching TRBD1. Looked up from germline, CDR1 is SGHVS and CDR2 is FNYEAQ. The CDR3 sequence is 19 residues long. CDR3: CVSSSTVTGEPSGANVLTF. DNA for the CDR3: TGTGTCAGCAGCTCCACTGTGACAGGGGAACCCTCTGGGGCCAACGTCCTGACTTTC.

This clonotype was counted between two and nine times. J is TRBJ2-7 and V is TRBV4-1; 10 nucleotides align to TRBD2. Trimming took 0 bases from V and 5 from J; bases not matched to a gene: 7. The germline CDR1 and CDR2 sequences are MGHRA and YSYEKL. The CDR3 length is 16 residues. The CDR3 protein is CASSQEDSGGWDEQYF. DNA of the CDR3: TGCGCCAGCAGCCAAGAGGATAGCGGGGGGTGGGACGAGCAGTACTTC.

In its sample, this clonotype was seen many times. The V gene is TRBV20-1, the J gene TRBJ2-1; tentatively, D is TRBD1 (6 bases). Germline V CDR1 and CDR2: DFQATT, SNEGSKA (reference sequence). This CDR3 has 15 residues. Deletions cut 4 bases from V and 3 bases from J, with 16 bases between. CDR3 coding DNA: TGCAGTGCTACCCCCGGGACAACCTTCTACAATGAGCAGTTCTTC. It translates to CSATPGTTFYNEQFF.

This clonotype was recorded only once. This clone may be a read error of a much larger clone one base away. CDR3 sequence: CVSSTGPNQPQHF. CDR3 sequence (DNA): TGTGTCAGCAGCACCGGACCGAATCAGCCCCAGCATTTT. J is TRBJ1-5 and V is TRBV11-2; D gene uncertain. Germline lookup yields CDR1 SGHAT and CDR2 FQNNGV. The CDR3 covers 13 residues.

This clonotype was observed at least ten times. The gene calls are TRBV12-3 or TRBV12-4 and TRBJ2-3; 8 bases map to TRBD2. J was trimmed by 6 bases and V by 6 bases; bases with no gene match: 11. The CDR3 loop spans 15 amino acids. The CDR3 loop reads CASRPKRGRRDTQYF. CDR3 in DNA: TGTGCCAGCAGACCAAAGCGGGGGCGTCGCGATACGCAGTATTTT.

The V gene is TRBV7-8, the J gene TRBJ1-1; D uncertain. The CDR3 runs to 14 residues. Germline values: CDR1 SGHVS, CDR2 FQNEAQ. The germline V and J ends were trimmed by 8 bases and 0 bases, with 13 bases remaining between them. CDR3 loop: CASSPAAMNTEAFF. In nucleotides, the CDR3 is TGTGCCAGCTCACCGGCAGCCATGAACACTGAAGCTTTCTTT.

This clonotype appeared a few times. This chain joins TRBV6-1 and TRBJ2-1; D may be TRBD1 (5 bases). In germline, CDR1 is MNHNS, CDR2 SASEGT. V was shortened by 5 bases and J by 4 bases, with 12 bases between the two germline ends. The CDR3 runs 14 residues. The CDR3 sequence is CASSNRQFYNEQFF. The CDR3 DNA is TGTGCCAGCAGTAATAGACAGTTTTACAATGAGCAGTTCTTC.

This clonotype occurred a few times. V is TRBV27 and J is TRBJ1-6; no firm D call. The CDR3 is 15 amino acids. Trimming took 6 bases from V and 10 from J, leaving 19 bases between them. From germline, CDR1 is MNHEY and CDR2 SMNVEV (reference sequence). The CDR3 sequence: CASSSMEGPSSPLHF. The DNA of the CDR3 is TGTGCCAGCAGCTCGATGGAAGGCCCATCGTCACCCCTCCACTTT.

This clonotype was detected a few times. This chain connects TRBV27 to TRBJ1-2; D is ambiguous. The CDR3 has 14 amino acids. V was trimmed by 2 bases and J by 2 bases, leaving 9 bases between them. CDR1 is MNHEY and CDR2 is SMNVEV in the germline V gene (reference sequence). The CDR3 spells CASSLANRNYGYTF. The CDR3 DNA reads as TGTGCCAGCAGTTTAGCGAACAGAAACTATGGCTACACCTTC.

In this sample, this clonotype turned up a few times. The rearrangement uses TRBV5-4 and TRBJ1-2, with D unclear. The V gene lost 3 bases and the J gene lost 1 base, with 13 bases spanning the gap. The CDR3 loop spans 15 amino acids. From germline, CDR1 is SGHNT and CDR2 YYREEE (reference sequence). The CDR3: CASSSGPSFNYGYTF. CDR3 sequence (DNA): TGTGCCAGCAGCTCCGGCCCGAGTTTTAACTATGGCTACACCTTC.

This clonotype was observed many times. The chain carries TRBV7-2 and TRBJ1-4; 9 bases are shared with TRBD1. V dropped 4 bases and J dropped 8; count of bases not matched to a gene: 5. The CDR3 sequence is 14 residues long. CDR1 and CDR2 (germline): SGHTA, FQGNSA. CDR3 in amino acids: CASSWGQGWEKLFF. DNA of the CDR3: TGTGCCAGCAGCTGGGGACAGGGCTGGGAAAAACTGTTTTTT.

This sequence joins TRBV12-3 or TRBV12-4 and TRBJ2-1, with D unresolved. CDR3 length equals 12 residues. V was clipped by 4 bases and J by 9 bases, with 10 bases between them. The CDR3 nucleotides read TGTGCCAGCAGTTCGGCGTGGGTTGAGCAGTTCTTC. Translated: CASSSAWVEQFF.

This chain uses TRBV10-1 with TRBJ1-1; maybe TRBD1 (6 bases). The CDR3 has 15 residues. V lost 8 bases and J lost 1, with 17 bases in between. Germline V gene data show CDR1 as WNHNN and CDR2 as SYGVQD (reference sequence). The CDR3 spells CASSGQSLSNTEAFF. DNA for the CDR3: TGCGCCAGCTCTGGACAGTCCCTATCGAACACTGAAGCTTTCTTT.

The rearrangement joins TRBV5-1 to TRBJ2-1; 7 bases fit TRBD2. Germline V gene data show CDR1 as SGHRS and CDR2 as YFSETQ. Trimming at V came to 4 bases and at J to 4 bases, leaving 5 bases not matched to a gene. This CDR3 is 14 amino acids long. For the CDR3, the DNA is TGCGCCAGCAGCCAACCCGGGGGGTACAATGAGCAGTTCTTC. Residues: CASSQPGGYNEQFF.

The V and J genes are TRBV7-9 and TRBJ2-3, with D unresolved. This CDR3 region has 12 residues. Trimming pared 0 bases from V and 7 bases from J, leaving 5 bases between. CDR1 SEHNR and CDR2 FQNEAQ come from the germline V gene (reference sequence). The CDR3 protein is CASSLALNTQYF. The DNA of the CDR3 is TGTGCCAGCAGCTTAGCGCTGAATACGCAGTATTTT. The full variable domain, its missing parts supplied by reference TRBV7-9 and TRBJ2-3, is DTGVSQNPRHKITKRGQNVTFRCDPISEHNRLYWYRQTLGQGPEFLTYFQNEAQLEKSRLLSDRFSAERPKGSFSTLEIQRTEQGDSAMYLCASSLALNTQYFGPGTRLTVL.

The V and J genes are TRBV7-9 and TRBJ2-3, with 9 bases lining up with TRBD1. The CDR3 extends over 12 amino acids. The V segment lost 11 bases and the J segment 4 bases; nucleotides outside the gene matches: 4. Germline V gives CDR1 SEHNR, CDR2 FQNEAQ (reference sequence). The CDR3 nucleotides read TGTGCCGACAGACAGGGGGCAGATACGCAGTATTTT. This gives the protein CADRQGADTQYF.

This clonotype was detected a few times. The DNA for the CDR3 is TGTGCCATCAGAGGCCTGGTCGGCGTTCGTAACTATGGCTACACCTTC. It encodes CAIRGLVGVRNYGYTF. The chain employs TRBV10-3 and TRBJ1-2; unclear D gene. Trimming cost V 6 bases and J 1 base, with 18 bases left between them. Per the germline V gene, CDR1 is ENHRY and CDR2 is SYGVKD. The CDR3 totals 16 residues.

The V call is TRBV7-9, the J call TRBJ1-1; TRBD1 might be the D (5 bases). V lost 5 bases to trimming and J lost 2 bases, with 18 bases between them. The germline V gene has CDR1 SEHNR and CDR2 FQNEAQ (reference sequence). The CDR3 extends over 16 amino acids. DNA of the CDR3: TGTGCCAGCAGCCATCCCACCAGGGACTCAAACACTGAAGCTTTCTTT. Amino acid sequence: CASSHPTRDSNTEAFF.